What follows are 14 T cell receptor beta chains derived from one specimen sequenced in a study of blood T cells in healthy people across ages. The authors ran a second PCR of roughly 6 to 12 cycles using a sample-barcoded 5' primer and a J-beta primer mix. Using its own MiXCR run on the 5' RACE reads, TCRdb lists one record per CDR3 protein. The sample holds 730,000 or so distinct CDR3 sequences; around 46% are singletons and the top ten take 20% to 25%. The sample comprised blood. These receptor sequences come from a woman aged 55-70 years in good health.

The genes are TRBV19 and TRBJ2-1; tentatively, D is TRBD1 or TRBD2 (5 bases each). Germline CDR1 reads LNHDA; CDR2 reads SQIVND (reference sequence). The CDR3 covers 15 residues. The V gene lost 7 bases and the J gene lost 0 bases, with 13 bases spanning the gap. For the CDR3, the DNA is TGTGCCAGTACTCCTGGGGGAAGCTCCTACAATGAGCAGTTCTTC. Amino acid sequence: CASTPGGSSYNEQFF.

The chain combines TRBV20-1 with TRBJ1-1; maybe TRBD1 (6 bases). Trimming took 7 bases from V and 7 from J, leaving 16 bases between them. Germline values: CDR1 DFQATT, CDR2 SNEGSKA (reference sequence). The CDR3 extends over 12 amino acids. CDR3 sequence: CSVKTGRVEAFF. The CDR3 nucleotides are TGCAGTGTTAAAACAGGGAGGGTTGAAGCTTTCTTT.

This clonotype was seen a handful of times. The gene calls are TRBV18 and TRBJ2-5; weak D call: TRBD2 (6 bases). The last part of the DNA fits TRBJ2-7 better; the J call may be wrong. From germline, CDR1 is KGHSH and CDR2 LQKENI. The CDR3 is 15 residues long. This CDR3 is CASSPVVGEAYEQYF. The CDR3 nucleotides read TGTGCCAGCTCACCAGTGGTCGGGGAGGCCTACGAGCAGTACTTC.

In its sample, this clonotype was seen a few times. This chain joins TRBV29-1 and TRBJ2-1; 14 bases map to TRBD2. The J segment lost 8 bases and the V segment lost 6 bases, leaving 9 bases of the junction unmatched. The CDR3 runs to 15 residues. CDR1 and CDR2 from the germline V gene are SQVTM and ANQGSEA. CDR3 amino acids: CSVHPGTSGSYEQFF. The CDR3 DNA reads as TGCAGCGTCCACCCCGGGACTAGCGGGAGCTATGAGCAGTTCTTC.

The V call is TRBV6-1, the J call TRBJ2-7; unclear D gene. The CDR3 covers 14 residues. CDR1 and CDR2 from the germline V gene are MNHNS and SASEGT. V shed 1 base and J shed 1 base, with 8 bases lying between them. In DNA form, the CDR3 reads TGTGCCAGCAGTGAAGGACCAGGTTCCTACGAGCAGTACTTC. It translates to CASSEGPGSYEQYF.

The CDR3 sequence is CSARDLRGRGETQYF. The CDR3, as DNA: TGCAGTGCTAGGGATCTCCGGGGGCGGGGAGAGACCCAGTACTTC. This chain uses TRBV20-1 with TRBJ2-5; perhaps D is TRBD1 or TRBD2 (6 bases each). Looked up from germline, CDR1 is DFQATT and CDR2 is SNEGSKA (reference sequence). Trimming cost V 3 bases and J 4 bases, with 18 bases left between them. This CDR3 spans 15 amino acids.

This clonotype was recorded once. The CDR3 nucleotides read TGTGCCAGCAGCCAAGAAGGGGGGGACAATGAGCAGTACTTC. This translates into CASSQEGGDNEQYF. V is TRBV3-1 and J is TRBJ2-5, with D perhaps TRBD2 (7 bases). CDR1 and CDR2 from the germline V gene are LGHDT and YNNKEL (reference sequence). The CDR3 sequence is 14 residues long. V shed 0 bases and J shed 11 bases, with 16 bases lying between them.

The chain employs TRBV7-8 and TRBJ2-1; either TRBD1 or TRBD2 may supply D (5 bases each). With 2 bases removed from V and 7 bases from J, the gap between germline ends came to 12 bases. Per the germline V gene, CDR1 is SGHVS and CDR2 is FQNEAQ. The CDR3 contains 14 residues. In nucleotides, the CDR3 is TGTGCCAGCAGCTTATCCCTAGCAGGGAATGAGCAGTTCTTC. It yields the protein CASSLSLAGNEQFF.

The chain uses TRBV6-1 and TRBJ1-5; 12 bases map to TRBD1. V shed 4 bases and J 0 bases; nucleotides not matched to a gene: 7. The CDR3 length is 18 residues. The germline V gene encodes CDR1 MNHNS and CDR2 SASEGT. Written as DNA, the CDR3 is TGTGCCAGCAGTGGGGACAGGGGGCCTCCATATAGCAATCAGCCCCAGCATTTT. Translating gives CASSGDRGPPYSNQPQHF.

With respect to this clonotype: At one end the junction does not follow the germline gene, possibly because of a read error. The CDR3 spells CSAEDRGGGRRNEQFF. DNA for the CDR3: TGCAGCGCTGAAGATCGGGGGGGCGGGAGAAGGAATGAGCAGTTCTTC. The chain recombines TRBV29-1 with TRBJ2-1; 8 bases are a match to TRBD2. The CDR3 is 16 residues long. CDR1 and CDR2 from the germline V gene are SQVTM and ANQGSEA.

This clonotype has only a few counts. J is TRBJ2-5 and V is TRBV12-3 or TRBV12-4; the match to TRBD1 covers 9 bases. The V gene end was trimmed by 5 bases and the J gene end by 5 bases; junction bases not matched to a gene: 6. CDR3 size: 14 residues. The CDR3 DNA is TGTGCCAGCAGTCCGACAGGGGGACCGGAGACCCAGTACTTC. The encoded protein is CASSPTGGPETQYF.

In regard to this clonotype: A read error may be the cause here, since a much bigger clone is one base away. This chain uses TRBV12-3 or TRBV12-4 with TRBJ2-5, with a tentative D call TRBD1 (7 bases). With 3 bases removed from V and 7 bases from J, the gap between germline ends came to 15 bases. The CDR3 extends over 14 amino acids. The CDR3 spells CASSFRGDSGTQYF. The CDR3 nucleotides read TGTGCCAGCAGTTTCCGCGGGGACAGCGGGACCCAGTACTTC.

The genes are TRBV6-2 or TRBV6-3 and TRBJ2-1; 10 bases align to TRBD2. CDR3 length equals 15 residues. Looked up from germline, CDR1 is MNHEY and CDR2 is SVGEGT. The trim removed 6 bases at V and 8 bases at J, leaving 10 bases unmatched. CDR3 in DNA: TGTGCCAGCAGCCAACTAGCGGGAACCGAGCATGAGCAGTTCTTC. Translation: CASSQLAGTEHEQFF.

This chain connects TRBV10-2 to TRBJ1-4; a weak D match, TRBD1 (6 bases). Trimming stripped 3 bases from V and 7 bases from J, with 9 bases between. Germline loops: CDR1 WSHSY, CDR2 SAAADI. This CDR3 region has 13 residues. The CDR3 DNA reads TGCGCCAGCAGTGAATGGACAGTTGAAAAACTGTTTTTT. Its translation: CASSEWTVEKLFF.